The 11 T cell receptor beta chains given below trace back to one sample, sequenced in a study of blood T cell repertoires in COVID-19. Profiling relied on immunoSEQ multiplex PCR, and the TCRdb table lists in-frame clones only, not all of them. This table has about 150,000 clones, nearly 80% appearing once. The sample was peripheral blood. These receptor sequences come from a man of 80 years or more with acute or convalescent COVID-19.

This sequence joins TRBV10-3 and TRBJ2-5; no clear D gene. The V gene lost 7 bases and the J gene lost 0 bases, with 9 bases spanning the gap. The CDR3 has 13 residues. Germline CDR1 ENHRY, CDR2 SYGVKD. The CDR3 reads CAIKGSDQETQYF. The CDR3 bases are TGTGCCATCAAAGGCAGCGACCAAGAGACCCAGTACTTC.

The genes are TRBV19 and TRBJ2-2; a weak D match, TRBD1 (6 bases). CDR3 length: 15 residues. Trimming cost V 4 bases and J 4 bases, with 13 bases left between them. Germline CDR1 and CDR2: LNHDA and SQIVND (reference sequence). DNA of the CDR3: TGTGCCAGTAGTACCGGTGGGACACGCACCGGGGAGCTGTTTTTT. This gives the protein CASSTGGTRTGELFF.

The rearrangement uses TRBV5-6 and TRBJ2-7; 7 bases are a match to TRBD1. This CDR3 has 13 amino acids. Germline V gene lookup returns CDR1 SGHDT and CDR2 YYEEEE. Unmatched junction bases numbered 7, after V lost 6 bases and J lost 4 bases. The CDR3 is CASNRQGPYEQYV. DNA for the CDR3: TGTGCCAGCAACCGACAGGGCCCTTACGAGCAGTACGTC.

This chain uses TRBV27 with TRBJ2-5; D not resolved. CDR1 MNHEY and CDR2 SMNVEV come from the germline V gene (reference sequence). The V gene lost 3 bases and the J gene lost 6 bases, with 17 bases spanning the gap. The CDR3 covers 15 residues. CDR3 nucleotide sequence: TGTGCCAGCAGTTTTGCGCAGGCAGGTCGGAAGACCCAGTACTTC. As protein: CASSFAQAGRKTQYF.

This clone was counted once. The rearrangement joins TRBV6-2 or TRBV6-3 to TRBJ2-6; a weak D match, TRBD1 (7 bases). Germline CDR1 and CDR2: MNHEY and SVGEGT. CDR3 size: 15 residues. Trimming removed 5 bases at V and 4 bases at J, with 12 bases between. The DNA of the CDR3 is TGTGCCAGCAGTCGGGGGACAGCCGGGGCCAACGTCCTGACTTTC. It translates to CASSRGTAGANVLTF.

The chain recombines TRBV7-3 with TRBJ2-2; no firm D call. The CDR3 covers 15 residues. Germline CDR1 and CDR2: SGHTA and FQGTGA. V lost 5 bases and J lost 4, with 14 bases in between. The chain's CDR3 is CASSIDPTGTGELFF. DNA of the CDR3: TGTGCCAGCAGCATCGACCCTACGGGCACCGGGGAGCTGTTTTTT.

This clone was counted only a few times. The V gene is TRBV30, the J gene TRBJ1-6; weak D call: TRBD1 (5 bases). Germline CDR1 is GTSNPN and CDR2 is SVGIG (reference sequence). V was shortened by 0 bases and J by 1 base, with 16 bases between the two germline ends. This CDR3 contains 18 residues. CDR3 DNA: TGTGCCTGGAGTGTACAACGCAGGGCCGAATCCTATAATTCACCCCTCCACTTT. Translation gives CAWSVQRRAESYNSPLHF.

This chain connects TRBV6-6 to TRBJ2-3; 12 positions agree with TRBD2. Germline values: CDR1 MNHNY, CDR2 SVGAGI (reference sequence). V trimming: 6 bases; J trimming: 7 bases; junction bases outside the gene matches: 8. This CDR3 spans 15 amino acids. CDR3 in DNA: TGTGCCAGCAGACAGACTAGCGGGGGAGGTTATACGCAGTATTTT. Translated: CASRQTSGGGYTQYF.

V is TRBV7-8 and J is TRBJ2-3, with 10 bases lining up with TRBD2. This CDR3 contains 16 residues. The germline V gene encodes CDR1 SGHVS and CDR2 FQNEAQ. Trimming took 3 bases from V and 0 from J; bases not matched to a gene: 3. The CDR3 DNA reads as TGTGCCAGCAGCTTGCTAGCGGGGGCCAGCACAGATACGCAGTATTTT. Residues: CASSLLAGASTDTQYF. The variable domain in full, completed from reference TRBV7-8 and TRBJ2-3, reads GAGVSQSPRYKVAKRGQDVALRCDPISGHVSLFWYQQALGQGPEFLTYFQNEAQLDKSGLPSDRFFAERPEGSVSTLKIQRTQQEDSAVYLCASSLLAGASTDTQYFGPGTRLTVL.

The chain joins TRBV28 to TRBJ2-5, with D possibly being TRBD2 (6 bases). The CDR3 is 14 residues long. Germline loops: CDR1 MDHEN, CDR2 SYDVKM. With 4 bases removed from V and 2 bases from J, the gap between germline ends came to 11 bases. CDR3 sequence (DNA): TGTGCCAGCAGTTCTGCAGGACTACAAGAGACCCAGTACTTC. The encoded protein is CASSSAGLQETQYF.

The rearrangement uses TRBV7-3 and TRBJ2-3, with 10 bases lining up with TRBD2. J lost 6 bases, V lost 5 bases, and 5 bases had no gene match. CDR3 length: 14 amino acids. CDR1 and CDR2 from the germline V gene are SGHTA and FQGTGA. The CDR3 protein is CASSRAGGLDTQYF. CDR3 coding DNA: TGTGCCAGCAGCCGAGCGGGGGGGTTGGATACGCAGTATTTT.